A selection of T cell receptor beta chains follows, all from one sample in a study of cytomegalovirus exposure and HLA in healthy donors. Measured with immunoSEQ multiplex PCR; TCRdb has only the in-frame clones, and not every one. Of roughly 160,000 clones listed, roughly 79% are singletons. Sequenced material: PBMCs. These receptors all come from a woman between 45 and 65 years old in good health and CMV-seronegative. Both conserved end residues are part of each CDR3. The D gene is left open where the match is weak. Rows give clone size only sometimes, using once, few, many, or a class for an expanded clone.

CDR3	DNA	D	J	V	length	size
CASSVVDRNYGYTF	TGTGCCAGCAGCGTCGTGGACAGAAACTATGGCTACACCTTC	-	TRBJ1-2	TRBV5-4	14	-
CASSGKGGAKTQYF	TGTGCCAGCAGCGGGAAAGGGGGCGCGAAGACCCAGTACTTC	TRBD1	TRBJ2-5	TRBV7-2	14	-
CASSDIGIGGYTF	TGTGCCAGCAGTGATATCGGTATCGGTGGCTACACCTTC	-	TRBJ1-2	TRBV2	13	-
CASMAGHEQYF	TGTGCCAGCATGGCAGGGCATGAGCAGTACTTC	-	TRBJ2-7	TRBV6-5	11	-
CASSHRDREMDTQYF	TGTGCCAGCAGCCACCGGGACAGGGAGATGGATACGCAGTATTTT	TRBD1	TRBJ2-3	TRBV27	15	-
CAIQAGGNTIYF	TGTGCCATTCAGGCAGGAGGAAACACCATATATTTT	-	TRBJ1-3	TRBV10-3	12	-
CASSLQTVSGANVLTF	TGTGCCAGCAGTCTCCAGACAGTGTCTGGGGCCAACGTCCTGACTTTC	-	TRBJ2-6	TRBV28	16	-
CASGMGTPNTEAFF	TGTGCCAGCGGTATGGGGACACCGAACACTGAAGCTTTCTTT	-	TRBJ1-1	TRBV2	14	once
CASRGESGVSGANVLTF	TGTGCCAGCAGGGGGGAGTCGGGGGTCTCTGGGGCCAACGTCCTGACTTTC	-	TRBJ2-6	TRBV5-5	17	few
CASMTLAGDTSYNEQFF	TGTGCCAGCATGACACTAGCGGGAGATACTTCCTACAATGAGCAGTTCTTC	TRBD2	TRBJ2-1	TRBV2	17	-
CASSTRQGLGTEAFF	TGTGCCAGCAGCACCCGACAGGGATTGGGCACTGAAGCTTTCTTT	TRBD1	TRBJ1-1	TRBV7-2	15	-
CASSPDRGENIQYF	TGTGCCAGCAGCCCAGACAGGGGGGAAAACATTCAGTACTTC	TRBD1	TRBJ2-4	TRBV2	14	-
CASSLGGQIRFHEQYF	TGTGCCAGCAGCTTAGGAGGGCAGATACGTTTCCACGAGCAGTACTTC	-	TRBJ2-7	TRBV11-1	16	-
CASSLGGPPDF	TGTGCCAGCAGTTTAGGGGGCCCCCCAGACTTC	-	TRBJ2-5	TRBV28	11	-
CASSPDSGRLPHEQFF	TGCGCCAGCAGTCCGGATAGCGGGAGACTCCCCCATGAGCAGTTCTTC	TRBD2	TRBJ2-1	TRBV5-1	16	few
CASSVDGTGSSGNTIYF	TGTGCCAGCAGCGTCGACGGGACAGGGTCATCTGGAAACACCATATATTTT	TRBD1	TRBJ1-3	TRBV9	17	once
CASTVLGRDTGELFF	TGTGCCAGCACCGTACTAGGGAGGGACACCGGGGAGCTGTTTTTT	TRBD2	TRBJ2-2	TRBV6-6	15	-
CASSLGAFGELFF	TGTGCCAGCAGCCTTGGGGCCTTCGGGGAGCTGTTTTTT	-	TRBJ2-2	TRBV5-4	13	many
CASSLSGGADTQYF	TGTGCCAGCAGCCTCAGTGGAGGGGCAGATACGCAGTATTTT	-	TRBJ2-3	TRBV9	14	-
CASIVDSMNTEAFF	TGTGCCAGCATCGTCGACAGCATGAACACTGAAGCTTTCTTT	-	TRBJ1-1	TRBV28	14	-
CASTSSRDSYEQYF	TGTGCCAGCACCAGTTCCAGGGATTCCTACGAGCAGTACTTC	-	TRBJ2-7	TRBV6-1	14	few
CAWSEQGNQPQHF	TGTGCCTGGAGTGAACAGGGAAATCAGCCCCAGCATTTT	-	TRBJ1-5	TRBV30	13	-
CSGGQGYGYEQYF	TGCAGCGGGGGACAGGGATACGGCTACGAGCAGTACTTC	TRBD1	TRBJ2-7	TRBV29-1	13	-
CASSPRGAQGYTF	TGTGCCAGTAGCCCCCGGGGGGCTCAAGGCTACACCTTC	-	TRBJ1-2	TRBV19	13	-
CASSPRGGSYNEQFF	TGTGCCAGCTCACCACGGGGGGGCAGCTACAATGAGCAGTTCTTC	-	TRBJ2-1	TRBV18	15	-
CSVEGGTDGGYTF	TGCAGCGTTGAAGGTGGGACAGATGGCGGCTACACCTTC	TRBD1	TRBJ1-2	TRBV29-1	13	-
CASSPEETQYF	TGTGCCAGCAGCCCCGAAGAGACCCAGTACTTC	-	TRBJ2-5	TRBV14	11	-
CASRRKVTGETDTQYF	TGTGCCAGCAGGCGAAAAGTGACAGGAGAGACAGATACGCAGTATTTT	-	TRBJ2-3	TRBV7-9	16	-
CASSLTGGGATDTQYF	TGTGCCAGCAGCTTAACTGGCGGGGGGGCCACAGATACGCAGTATTTT	TRBD2	TRBJ2-3	TRBV7-3	16	once
CASSPRGQGGGDTQYF	TGTGCCAGCTCACCACGTGGTCAGGGTGGTGGAGATACGCAGTATTTT	-	TRBJ2-3	TRBV18	16	-
CASSRTPGGSREQYF	TGTGCCAGCAGCCGCACACCAGGGGGTTCTCGGGAGCAGTACTTC	TRBD1	TRBJ2-7	TRBV5-4	15	-
CASSWRNAGNTIYF	TGTGCCAGCAGCTGGCGGAATGCTGGAAACACCATATATTTT	-	TRBJ1-3	TRBV28	14	-
CASVRGGELFF	TGTGCCAGCGTCCGGGGGGGGGAGCTGTTTTTT	-	TRBJ2-2	TRBV27	11	few
CASSQEWSASGTNYEQYF	TGCGCCAGCAGCCAAGAATGGTCGGCTAGCGGGACAAACTACGAGCAGTACTTC	TRBD2	TRBJ2-7	TRBV4-3	18	-
CASSLGAPTDTQYF	TGTGCCAGCAGCTTAGGGGCGCCTACAGATACGCAGTATTTT	-	TRBJ2-3	TRBV7-2	14	-
CASSIEGGLAAVREQFF	TGTGCCAGTAGTATAGAGGGGGGACTAGCGGCTGTCCGGGAGCAGTTCTTC	TRBD2	TRBJ2-1	TRBV19	17	few